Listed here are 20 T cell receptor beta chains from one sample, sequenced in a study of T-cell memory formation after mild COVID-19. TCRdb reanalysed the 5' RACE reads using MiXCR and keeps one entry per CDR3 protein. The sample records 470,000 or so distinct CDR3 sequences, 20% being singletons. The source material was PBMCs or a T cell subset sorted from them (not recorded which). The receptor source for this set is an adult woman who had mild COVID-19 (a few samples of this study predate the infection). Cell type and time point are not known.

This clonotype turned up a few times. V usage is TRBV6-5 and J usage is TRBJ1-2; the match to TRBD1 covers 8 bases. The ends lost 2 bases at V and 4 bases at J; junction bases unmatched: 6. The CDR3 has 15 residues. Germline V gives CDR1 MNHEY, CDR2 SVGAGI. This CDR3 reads CASSYKEGQAYGYTF. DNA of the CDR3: TGTGCCAGCAGTTACAAAGAGGGACAGGCCTATGGCTACACCTTC.

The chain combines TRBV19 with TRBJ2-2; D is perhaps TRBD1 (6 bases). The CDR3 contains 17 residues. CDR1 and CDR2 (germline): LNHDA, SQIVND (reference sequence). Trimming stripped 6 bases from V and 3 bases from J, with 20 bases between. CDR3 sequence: CASRTGRPILDTGELFF. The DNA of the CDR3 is TGTGCCAGTAGGACAGGCCGACCTATTCTGGACACCGGGGAGCTGTTTTTT.

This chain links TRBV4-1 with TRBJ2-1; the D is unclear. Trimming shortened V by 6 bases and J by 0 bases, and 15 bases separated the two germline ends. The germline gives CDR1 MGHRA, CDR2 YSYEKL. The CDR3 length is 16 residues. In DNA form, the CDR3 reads TGCGCCAGCAGTCTTGAGCCAGCTAGCTCCTACAATGAGCAGTTCTTC. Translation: CASSLEPASSYNEQFF.

CDR3 DNA sequence: TGTGCCAGCAGCCTAAACCGGGGAGCTTCGTATCCGGGGGACCAGACCCAGTACTTC. Its translation: CASSLNRGASYPGDQTQYF. The V and J genes are TRBV7-2 and TRBJ2-5; possible D gene TRBD2, 6 bases. V lost 5 bases to trimming and J lost 6 bases, with 31 bases between them. CDR3 length: 19 amino acids. Germline values: CDR1 SGHTA, CDR2 FQGNSA.

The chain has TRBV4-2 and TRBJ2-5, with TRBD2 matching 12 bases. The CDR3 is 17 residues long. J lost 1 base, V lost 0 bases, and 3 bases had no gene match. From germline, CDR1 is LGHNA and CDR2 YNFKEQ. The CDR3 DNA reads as TGTGCCAGCAGCCAAGATAGGACTAGCGGGATCCAAGAGACCCAGTACTTC. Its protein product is CASSQDRTSGIQETQYF.

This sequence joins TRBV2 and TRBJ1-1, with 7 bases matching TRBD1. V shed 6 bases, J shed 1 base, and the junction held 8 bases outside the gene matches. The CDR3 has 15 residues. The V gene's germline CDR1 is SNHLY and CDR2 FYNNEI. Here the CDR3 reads CASRSVGTANTEAFF. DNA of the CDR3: TGTGCCAGCAGGAGTGTGGGGACAGCGAACACTGAAGCTTTCTTT. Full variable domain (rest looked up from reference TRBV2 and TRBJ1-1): EPEVTQTPSHQVTQMGQEVILRCVPISNHLYFYWYRQILGQKVEFLVSFYNNEISEKSEIFDDQFSVERPDGSNFTLKIRSTKLEDSAMYFCASRSVGTANTEAFFGQGTRLTVV.

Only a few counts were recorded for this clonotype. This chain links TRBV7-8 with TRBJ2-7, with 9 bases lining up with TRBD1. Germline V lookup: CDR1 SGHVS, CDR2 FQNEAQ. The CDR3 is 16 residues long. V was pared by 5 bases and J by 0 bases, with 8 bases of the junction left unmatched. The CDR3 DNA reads TGTGCCAGCAGCGGGGACAGGGCGAAATACTCCTACGAGCAGTACTTC. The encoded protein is CASSGDRAKYSYEQYF.

CDR3 residues: CAISEGLGAGNTEAFF. Written as DNA, the CDR3 is TGTGCCATCAGTGAGGGGCTGGGGGCGGGTAACACTGAAGCTTTCTTT. The chain is built from TRBV10-3 and TRBJ1-1; maybe TRBD1 (6 bases). The V and J ends lost 2 bases and 2 bases respectively, with 15 bases between them. Germline values: CDR1 ENHRY, CDR2 SYGVKD. This CDR3 spans 16 amino acids.

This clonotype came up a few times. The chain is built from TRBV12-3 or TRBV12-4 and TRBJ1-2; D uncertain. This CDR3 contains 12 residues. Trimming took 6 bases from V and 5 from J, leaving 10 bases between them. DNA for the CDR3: TGTGCCAGCAGGGTGGGAGAGTATGGCTACACCTTC. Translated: CASRVGEYGYTF.

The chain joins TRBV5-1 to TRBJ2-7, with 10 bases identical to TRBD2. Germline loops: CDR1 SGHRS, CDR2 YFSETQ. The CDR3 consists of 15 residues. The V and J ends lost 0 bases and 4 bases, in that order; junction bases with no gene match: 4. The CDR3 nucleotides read TGCGCCAGCAGCTTGGAACCGGGACTAGCGTACGAGCAGTACTTC. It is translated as CASSLEPGLAYEQYF.

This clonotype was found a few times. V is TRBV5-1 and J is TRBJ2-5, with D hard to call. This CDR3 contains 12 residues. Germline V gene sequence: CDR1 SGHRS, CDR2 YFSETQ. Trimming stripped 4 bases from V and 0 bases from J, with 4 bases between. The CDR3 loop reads CASSEYQETQYF. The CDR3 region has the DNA TGCGCCAGCAGCGAGTACCAAGAGACCCAGTACTTC.

The CDR3 DNA reads as TGCAGTGCTAGAGATGATCTAACGGGTCAGCCCCAGCATTTT. It translates to CSARDDLTGQPQHF. The V call is TRBV20-1, the J call TRBJ1-5; D not resolved. V gave up 0 bases and J gave up 6 bases, with 12 bases separating them. CDR1 is DFQATT, CDR2 SNEGSKA, per germline (reference sequence). This CDR3 region has 14 residues.

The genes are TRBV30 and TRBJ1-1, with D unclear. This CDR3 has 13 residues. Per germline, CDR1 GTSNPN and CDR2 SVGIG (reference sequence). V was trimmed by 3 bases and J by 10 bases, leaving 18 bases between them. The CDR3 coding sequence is TGTGCCTGGAGCGCTGAAAGAGGAATTTTAGCTTTCTTT. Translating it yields CAWSAERGILAFF.

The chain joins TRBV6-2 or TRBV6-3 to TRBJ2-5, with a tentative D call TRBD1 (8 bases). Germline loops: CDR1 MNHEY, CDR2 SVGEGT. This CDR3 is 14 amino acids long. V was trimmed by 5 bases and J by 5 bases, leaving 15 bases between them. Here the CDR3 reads CASSRQGRDETQYF. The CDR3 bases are TGTGCCAGCAGTCGACAGGGGAGGGACGAGACCCAGTACTTC.

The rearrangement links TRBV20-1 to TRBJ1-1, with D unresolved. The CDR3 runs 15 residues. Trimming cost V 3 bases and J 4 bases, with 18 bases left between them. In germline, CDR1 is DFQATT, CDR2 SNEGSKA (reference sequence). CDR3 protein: CSARREKGYVTEAFF. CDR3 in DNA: TGCAGTGCTAGGCGGGAGAAGGGATATGTCACTGAAGCTTTCTTT.

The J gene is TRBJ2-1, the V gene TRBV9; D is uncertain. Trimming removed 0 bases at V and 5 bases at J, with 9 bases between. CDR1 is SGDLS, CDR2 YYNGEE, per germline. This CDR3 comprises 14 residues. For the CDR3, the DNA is TGTGCCAGCAGCGTAGAAGGAGTTGACAATGAGCAGTTCTTC. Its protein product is CASSVEGVDNEQFF.

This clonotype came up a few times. DNA for the CDR3: TGTGCCAGCAGGCTTCATCGCCGGGGAGGGGAGGCTGTCAAGCAGTACTTC. Translation gives CASRLHRRGGEAVKQYF. J is TRBJ2-7 and V is TRBV7-9; 7 bases map to TRBD2. With 6 bases clipped from V and 8 bases from J, the junction kept 22 bases outside the gene matches. The germline V gene has CDR1 SEHNR and CDR2 FQNEAQ (reference sequence). The CDR3 has 17 residues.

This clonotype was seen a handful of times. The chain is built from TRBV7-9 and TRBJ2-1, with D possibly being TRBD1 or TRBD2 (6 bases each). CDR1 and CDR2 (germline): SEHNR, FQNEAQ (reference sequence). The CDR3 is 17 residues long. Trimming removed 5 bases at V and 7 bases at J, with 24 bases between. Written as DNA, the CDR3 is TGTGCCAGCAGCGTTCTCACAGGGTCTGCGGGGAGGAATGAGCAGTTCTTC. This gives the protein CASSVLTGSAGRNEQFF.

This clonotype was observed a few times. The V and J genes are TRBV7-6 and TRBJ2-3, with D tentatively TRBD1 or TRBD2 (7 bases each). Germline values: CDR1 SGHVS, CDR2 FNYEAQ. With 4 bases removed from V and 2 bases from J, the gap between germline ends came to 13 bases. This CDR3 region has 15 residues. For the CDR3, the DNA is TGTGCCAGCAGCTCAGGGGGACTAAACACAGATACGCAGTATTTT. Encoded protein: CASSSGGLNTDTQYF.

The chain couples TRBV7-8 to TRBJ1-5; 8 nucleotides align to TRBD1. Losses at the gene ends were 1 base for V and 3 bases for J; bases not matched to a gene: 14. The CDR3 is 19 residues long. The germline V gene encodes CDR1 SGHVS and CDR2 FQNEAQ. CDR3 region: CASSLDRDRNPWDNQPQHF. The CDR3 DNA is TGTGCCAGCAGCTTAGATAGGGACAGGAACCCGTGGGACAATCAGCCCCAGCATTTT.